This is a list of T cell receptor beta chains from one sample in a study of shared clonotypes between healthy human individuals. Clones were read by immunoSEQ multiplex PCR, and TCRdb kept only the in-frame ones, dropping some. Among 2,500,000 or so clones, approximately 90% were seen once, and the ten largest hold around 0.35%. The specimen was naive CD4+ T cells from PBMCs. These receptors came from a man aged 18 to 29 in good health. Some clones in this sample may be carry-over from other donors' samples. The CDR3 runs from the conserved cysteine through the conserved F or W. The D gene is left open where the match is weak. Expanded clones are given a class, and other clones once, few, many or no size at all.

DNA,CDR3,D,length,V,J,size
TGTGCCAGCAGCCTAAGGACAGGGGCGAACACCGGGGAGCTGTTTTTT,CASSLRTGANTGELFF,TRBD1,16,TRBV9,TRBJ2-2,few
TGTGCCAGCAGTGAAGCGGGGGCAGGATATGGCTACACCTTC,CASSEAGAGYGYTF,-,14,TRBV6-1,TRBJ1-2,-
TGTGCCAGCGTGGAGGGGAGGGATCAGTATTTT,CASVEGRDQYF,TRBD2,11,TRBV19,TRBJ2-3,-
TGTGCCAGCAGTGAAGAAGGACAGGGAGTCTACGAGCAGTACTTC,CASSEEGQGVYEQYF,TRBD1,15,TRBV2,TRBJ2-7,-
TGTGCCAGCAGCCCCGGGAATACCAAAAACATTCAGTACTTC,CASSPGNTKNIQYF,-,14,TRBV9,TRBJ2-4,-
TGTGCCAGTAGTATAGTGGCGAACTACGAGCAGTACTTC,CASSIVANYEQYF,-,13,TRBV19,TRBJ2-7,-
TGCGCCAGCAGCCAAGCTGTTGCAGAGACCCAGTACTTC,CASSQAVAETQYF,-,13,TRBV4-1,TRBJ2-5,-
TGTGCCAGTAGTATAGTTACTAGCGGGAGGCAGCACGGGGAGCTGTTTTTT,CASSIVTSGRQHGELFF,TRBD2,17,TRBV19,TRBJ2-2,-
TGTGCCAGCAGCTTAGCGGATGACGGCTACGAGCAGTACTTC,CASSLADDGYEQYF,-,14,TRBV7-3,TRBJ2-7,once
TGTGCCAGCAGTTTAGGGGGTTCTGGCAATCAGCCCCAGCATTTT,CASSLGGSGNQPQHF,-,15,TRBV28,TRBJ1-5,-
TGCGCCAGCAGCCAAGGATCGGCAGTTGGGATACAAGAGACCCAGTACTTC,CASSQGSAVGIQETQYF,-,17,TRBV4-1,TRBJ2-5,-
TGTGCCAGCAGCTTAAGTTTTGACAGTAACACCGGGGAGCTGTTTTTT,CASSLSFDSNTGELFF,-,16,TRBV7-2,TRBJ2-2,once
TGTGCCAGCAGTTTTTTAGTGTCCCGCACAGTTCCAACTAATGAAAAACTGTTTTTT,CASSFLVSRTVPTNEKLFF,-,19,TRBV28,TRBJ1-4,once
TGTGCCAGCAGGCTAAACGGACAGGGGAATGAGCAGTTCTTC,CASRLNGQGNEQFF,TRBD1,14,TRBV6-6,TRBJ2-1,-
TGTGCCAGCAGTGAACTAGCGGGAGGGCCAAGCACCTACAATGAGCAGTTCTTC,CASSELAGGPSTYNEQFF,TRBD2,18,TRBV2,TRBJ2-1,-
TGTGCCAGCAGCACCCGGGGGGGGACAGGCCCCGATACGCAGTATTTT,CASSTRGGTGPDTQYF,-,16,TRBV9,TRBJ2-3,-
TGTGCCAGCAGTTTATCGTCTTTAAGGACAGGGGAAGAGACCCAGTACTTC,CASSLSSLRTGEETQYF,TRBD1,17,TRBV27,TRBJ2-5,-
TGTGCCAGCAGTTTACAGAATAGCAATCAGCCCCAGCATTTT,CASSLQNSNQPQHF,-,14,TRBV28,TRBJ1-5,-
TGTGCCAGCAGCTTACATTTGCGGGTAGGAGATACGCAGTATTTT,CASSLHLRVGDTQYF,-,15,TRBV7-9,TRBJ2-3,-
TGTGCCAGCAGCCAGCGGGGGGGGGCAGGAGAAAAACTGTTTTTT,CASSQRGGAGEKLFF,-,15,TRBV5-4,TRBJ1-4,-
TGTGCCAGTAGTATGGTTGTCTTTGACGGGAGGGAGCAGTACTTC,CASSMVVFDGREQYF,TRBD2,15,TRBV19,TRBJ2-7,once
TGTGCCACCGCCGGGACACAGTACAATGAGCAGTTCTTC,CATAGTQYNEQFF,-,13,TRBV10-3,TRBJ2-1,-
TGTGCCAGCAGCTTGATGGGAATAGCCACAGATACGCAGTATTTT,CASSLMGIATDTQYF,-,15,TRBV5-4,TRBJ2-3,-
TGTGCCAGCAGTTTACGTCAAGTGGGCGGGGAGACCCAGTACTTC,CASSLRQVGGETQYF,-,15,TRBV28,TRBJ2-5,-
TGTGCCAGCTCACCCGGTTTCAGGGCCTTGCTTATGAACACTGAAGCTTTCTTT,CASSPGFRALLMNTEAFF,-,18,TRBV18,TRBJ1-1,-
TGTGCCAGCAGCGCTCGGGGTTTGGGCGAGCAGTACTTC,CASSARGLGEQYF,-,13,TRBV11-3,TRBJ2-7,-
TGTGCCAGCAGCCTAACAGGGGCGATGAACACTGAAGCTTTCTTT,CASSLTGAMNTEAFF,TRBD1,15,TRBV9,TRBJ1-1,-
TGTGCCAGCAGTGAATATGGGCAGGGGAAAAACATTCAGTACTTC,CASSEYGQGKNIQYF,-,15,TRBV25-1,TRBJ2-4,-
TGTGCCAGCAGGGGACAGGGGGAGGCCCAGCATTTT,CASRGQGEAQHF,TRBD1,12,TRBV2,TRBJ1-5,few
TGTGCCAGCAGCGTAGTGGGGGAGACCCACGAGCAGTACTTC,CASSVVGETHEQYF,-,14,TRBV9,TRBJ2-7,-
TGTGCCACCAGCCGGGACAAAAACACTGAAGCTTTCTTT,CATSRDKNTEAFF,-,13,TRBV15,TRBJ1-1,few
TGTGCCAGCAGCTTCCAGGGGAGAGGGGAGACCCAGTACTTC,CASSFQGRGETQYF,-,14,TRBV5-6,TRBJ2-5,-